The rows below give T cell receptor beta chains drawn from one sample of a study of long-term antiretroviral therapy in people with HIV. This table comes from immunoSEQ multiplex PCR, and its TCRdb copy is limited to in-frame clones, with some not included. The data contain about 12,000 clones, over 70% of them singletons. The sequenced sample was unsorted PBMCs, obtained 0.8 years before starting antiretroviral therapy. The receptor source for this set is a middle-aged woman with HIV. The CDR3 runs from the conserved cysteine through the conserved F or W. Not every row has a clone size; where given, it reads once, few, many or a size class.

V gene: TRBV27
clone size: .
CDR3 protein: CASSLRLNSHEQFF

V gene: TRBV6-5
clone size: .
CDR3 protein: CASRGADTQYF

V gene: TRBV10-3
clone size: .
CDR3 protein: CAITVDRRNTEAFF

V gene: TRBV5-1
clone size: .
CDR3 protein: CASSLDGTGELFF

V gene: TRBV7-8
clone size: .
CDR3 protein: CASSINEQFF

V gene: TRBV4-3
clone size: .
CDR3 protein: CASSQDAGEGAQYF

V gene: TRBV19
clone size: .
CDR3 protein: CASSTRDRTGELFF

V gene: TRBV25-1
clone size: .
CDR3 protein: CASSAPRGGQLYNEQFF

V gene: TRBV2
clone size: .
CDR3 protein: CASSEGPPVVGNHEQYF

V gene: TRBV29-1
clone size: .
CDR3 protein: CSVEEGGYTF

V gene: TRBV19
clone size: .
CDR3 protein: CASSIPGYYGYTF

V gene: TRBV6-5
clone size: .
CDR3 protein: CASSYSGQANTEAFF

V gene: TRBV7-9
clone size: .
CDR3 protein: CASSFNRLEQYF

V gene: TRBV7-3
clone size: .
CDR3 protein: CASSLTSGMLAGELFF

V gene: TRBV6-1
clone size: once
CDR3 protein: CASVLVTEAFF

V gene: TRBV6-6
clone size: .
CDR3 protein: CASSYTAGNIGYTF

V gene: TRBV6-5
clone size: .
CDR3 protein: CASSYSGYGYTF

V gene: TRBV29-1
clone size: .
CDR3 protein: CSAGSEQFF

V gene: TRBV19
clone size: .
CDR3 protein: CASQPTGYIYEQYF

V gene: TRBV4-1
clone size: .
CDR3 protein: CASSPVSGGQETQYF

V gene: TRBV5-4
clone size: .
CDR3 protein: CASSSELYSKETQYF

V gene: TRBV5-1
clone size: .
CDR3 protein: CASSRTSGSALRTQYF

V gene: TRBV11-2
clone size: .
CDR3 protein: CASSSLDSFYEQYF

V gene: TRBV4-3
clone size: large
CDR3 protein: CASSQDGTSVTDTQYF

V gene: TRBV2
clone size: .
CDR3 protein: CASRLAGGYEQYF

V gene: TRBV18
clone size: .
CDR3 protein: CASSPPVGSETQYF

V gene: TRBV11-1
clone size: .
CDR3 protein: CASSLVPGGSYNEQFF

V gene: TRBV18
clone size: .
CDR3 protein: CASSPQGSGYGYTF

V gene: TRBV7-3
clone size: .
CDR3 protein: CASSYNRDRASYEQYF

V gene: TRBV19
clone size: .
CDR3 protein: CASSDDRSSYEQYF

V gene: TRBV11-2
clone size: once
CDR3 protein: CASSLLGSGNEQFF

V gene: TRBV13
clone size: .
CDR3 protein: CASRGRANEQYF

V gene: TRBV5-1
clone size: .
CDR3 protein: CASSLVRGLSYNEQFF

V gene: TRBV7-2
clone size: .
CDR3 protein: CASSLGAPSYEQYF

V gene: TRBV18
clone size: .
CDR3 protein: CASSRTTPNTEAFF

V gene: TRBV5-1
clone size: .
CDR3 protein: CASSRVPNTGELFF

V gene: TRBV19
clone size: .
CDR3 protein: CASRSWGGSYNEQFF

V gene: TRBV6-1
clone size: .
CDR3 protein: CASSSVMNEKLFF

V gene: TRBV9
clone size: few
CDR3 protein: CASSPRDGSYQPQHF

V gene: TRBV5-4
clone size: .
CDR3 protein: CASSLKREVDNEQFF

V gene: TRBV6-6
clone size: .
CDR3 protein: CASSYMDGFKAGYTF

V gene: TRBV7-9
clone size: .
CDR3 protein: CASSLGPGGLNEQFF

V gene: TRBV18
clone size: .
CDR3 protein: CASSVGENTEAFF

V gene: TRBV5-1
clone size: few
CDR3 protein: CASSLDTIAAYEQYF

V gene: TRBV7-2
clone size: .
CDR3 protein: CASSSDRVSLGETQYF

V gene: TRBV28
clone size: .
CDR3 protein: CASQQGLRVKSNQPQHF

V gene: TRBV19
clone size: .
CDR3 protein: CASSIGASYEQYF

V gene: TRBV7-2
clone size: few
CDR3 protein: CASSSQGGVTEAFF

V gene: TRBV5-1
clone size: .
CDR3 protein: CASSLGLAASSYNEQFF

V gene: TRBV2
clone size: .
CDR3 protein: CASSALGKPTRNIQYF